This T cell receptor beta chain stems from a study of CD8 T cells in Susac syndrome. Germline-derived CDR1 and CDR2 are DFQATT and SNEGSKA (reference sequence). The CDR3 consists of 14 residues. Unmatched junction bases numbered 10, after V lost 8 bases and J lost 5 bases. A quantity of roughly 0.5 to 1 ug RNA underwent reverse transcription using random hexamers. TCRdb re-analysed the immunoSEQ multiplex PCR reads in MiXCR, keeping a single row per CDR3 protein. This table has about 160,000 distinct CDR3 sequences, around 95% appearing once. The specimen was CD4+ T cells from PBMCs. The TCR sequence derives from a human donor with Susac syndrome. The chain is built from TRBV20-1 and TRBJ2-1, with 9 bases aligning to TRBD2. CDR3 region: CSSEPASGDNEQFF. For the CDR3, the DNA is TGCAGTTCCGAACCGGCTAGCGGGGACAATGAGCAGTTCTTC.